This T cell receptor beta chain stems from a study of identical twins (dated by TCRdb to 2016 to 2017). In the study overall: To test whether fetal clonotypes persist, this study deep-sequenced TCR alpha and beta repertoires from monozygotic twins, from unrelated adults of various ages, and from cord blood. To rule out contamination, replicate twin experiments were performed at different times with different library preparation protocols.

To prepare the library, 5' RACE was applied. The sample was run on an Illumina HiSeq 2000. A universal primer binding site was added through template switching, and the final cDNA carried a unique molecular identifier so that TCR cDNA molecules could be counted accurately. First-strand cDNA for TCR alpha and beta chains was synthesized from specific primers in the conserved constant-segment region. To control for contamination, each cDNA library was double barcoded with a SMART-Mk sample barcode plus Illumina barcodes. TruSeq adapter sequences, together with Illumina sample barcodes, were added in two successive PCR steps. The Illumina HiSeq platform was used with custom primers to sequence TCR alpha and beta cDNA libraries. In the source study's methods: Raw reads were processed with MiGEC to extract unique molecular identifiers, and MiXCR was used to determine CDR3 positions. Recombination models were inferred per individual with the repgenHMM and IGoR tools using an EM algorithm. The analysis of shared clonotypes was done with the tcR package in R, with sharing normalized by the product of cloneset sizes. To study raw recombination free of thymic and clonal selection effects, out-of-frame nonproductive sequences were analyzed. TCRdb's own reprocessing of the public reads used fastp at Q25 and MiXCR and kept productive beta chains. Records with the same CDR3 protein are collapsed into one entry carrying the most frequent genes and DNA. The V and J calls shown here were made by TCRdb, not taken from the authors' results. The sample table contains 200,000 to 300,000 distinct CDR3 sequences; only one count was recorded for 8% to 11% of them. The top ten clones comprise about a tenth of the sample.

There are many counts of this clonotype. Its antigen has not been determined. No base-level quality is on record; no much larger clone is a single base apart. What the work shows at the level of the full study, not this receptor alone: In beta out-of-frame sequences, excess twin sharing was weaker, because having fewer shared sequences lowered the signal-to-noise ratio. Conclusions relied on cross-sectional statistical analysis, since the same donors could not be followed over many years. Compared with coincidental sharing between unrelated individuals, out-of-frame TCR alpha sequences shared between twins had an excess of sequences with low generation probability. Abundant cord blood beta clonotypes had fewer insertions, young adult naive repertoires showed a similar but weaker trend, and memory repertoires showed no such trend. Invariant T cells such as MAIT and iNKT could partly confound zero-insertion analyses, though diverse VJ usage argued against this for most clonotypes. In monozygotic twins, out-of-frame TCR alpha sharing was systematically underestimated by recombination models, although the models agreed with sharing between unrelated individuals.

The CDR3 sequence holds 13 residues, the cysteine and phenylalanine included. Only CDR3 DNA remains: 39 bases, in frame from the first base. Reading the germline V gene (reference sequence) gives CDR1 SGHKS and CDR2 YYEKEE. V sheds 2 bases and J sheds 0 bases, leaving 3 bases between their ends. Every donor in the study was a healthy Caucasian. Miltenyi CD45RO+ enrichment and human naive T-cell isolation kits were used to isolate memory (CD45RO+) and naive T cells from PBMC. The V gene is TRBV5-5 and the J gene is TRBJ1-5, with an unclear D gene assignment. This TCR was sampled from a man aged 50 or older in good health. Sequencing used memory T cells sorted from blood. This specimen's cell subset or site label, interpreted: CD45RO+ enriched T cells. The DNA sequence is TGTGCCAGCAGCTTCCATAGCAATCAGCCCCAGCATTTT. It codes for CASSFHSNQPQHF.